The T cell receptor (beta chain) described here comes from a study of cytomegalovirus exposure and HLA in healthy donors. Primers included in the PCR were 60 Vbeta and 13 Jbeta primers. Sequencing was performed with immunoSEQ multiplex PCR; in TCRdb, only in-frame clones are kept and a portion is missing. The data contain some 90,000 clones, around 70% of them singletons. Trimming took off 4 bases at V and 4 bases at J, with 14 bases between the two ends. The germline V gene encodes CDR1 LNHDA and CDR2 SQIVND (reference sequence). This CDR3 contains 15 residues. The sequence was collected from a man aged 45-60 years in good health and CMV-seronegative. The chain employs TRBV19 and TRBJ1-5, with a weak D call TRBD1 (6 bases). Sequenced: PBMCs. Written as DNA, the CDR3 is TGTGCCAGTAGTAACACAGGGTATGAGAATCAGCCCCAGCATTTT. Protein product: CASSNTGYENQPQHF. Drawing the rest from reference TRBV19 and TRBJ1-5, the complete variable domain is DGGITQSPKYLFRKEGQNVTLSCEQNLNHDAMYWYRQDPGQGLRLIYYSQIVNDFQKGDIAEGYSVSREKKESFPLTVTSAQKNPTAFYLCASSNTGYENQPQHFGDGTRLSIL.